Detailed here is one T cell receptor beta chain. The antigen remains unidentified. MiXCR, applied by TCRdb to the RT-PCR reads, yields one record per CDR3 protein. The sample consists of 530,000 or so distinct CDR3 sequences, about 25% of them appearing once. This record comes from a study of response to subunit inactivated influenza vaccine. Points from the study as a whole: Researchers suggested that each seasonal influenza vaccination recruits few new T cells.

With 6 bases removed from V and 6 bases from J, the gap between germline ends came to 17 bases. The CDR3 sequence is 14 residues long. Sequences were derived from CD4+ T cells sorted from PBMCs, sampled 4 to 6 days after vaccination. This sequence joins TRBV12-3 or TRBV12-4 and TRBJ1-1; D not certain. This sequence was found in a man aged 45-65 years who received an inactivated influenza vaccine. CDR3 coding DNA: TGTGCCAGCAGCCCGGGAGCCAACGGCGCTGAAGCTTTCTTT. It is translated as CASSPGANGAEAFF.